This T cell receptor beta chain appears in the sequencing data of a study of neurological immune-mediated disorders. Points from the study as a whole: Private repertoires in all groups were suggested, as expanded clones shared no CDR3 amino acid sequences across subjects.

From 2 million PBMCs stored at -80 C, the unsorted libraries were generated. The CDR3 is 18 residues long. The V segment lost 5 bases and the J segment 4 bases; nucleotides outside the gene matches: 15. Per germline, CDR1 SGHTA and CDR2 FQGNSA. The cDNA was produced through 5'RACE with 10-nucleotide random UMIs. Sequencing of 15-18 subjects in each run yielded over 200 million TCR-beta sequences. In TCRdb, the 5' RACE reads were re-called with MiXCR into one record per CDR3 protein. This table holds roughly 30,000 distinct CDR3 sequences, more than 6.5% found once. A word on this clonotype: Its antigen is not known.

The TCR sequence derives from a woman in her fifties or sixties in good health. The specimen sequenced was PBMCs. The rearrangement uses TRBV7-2 and TRBJ2-7, with TRBD2 matching over 12 bases. The CDR3 DNA reads TGTGCCAGCAGCCTTGGACTAGCGGGAAGTCGGTCCTCATACGAGCAGTACTTC. This encodes CASSLGLAGSRSSYEQYF. Complete variable domain (other parts from reference TRBV7-2 and TRBJ2-7): GAGVSQSPSNKVTEKGKDVELRCDPISGHTALYWYRQSLGQGLEFLIYFQGNSAPDKSGLPSDRFSAERTGGSVSTLTIQRTQQEDSAVYLCASSLGLAGSRSSYEQYFGPGTRLTVT.